This T cell receptor (beta chain) is drawn from a study of shared clonotypes between healthy human individuals. The CDR3 consists of 16 residues. The V gene end was trimmed by 3 bases and the J gene end by 3 bases; junction bases not matched to a gene: 6. Germline V gives CDR1 LGHNA, CDR2 YNFKEQ. In the study's own analysis: There were no quality scores in the junction-only immunoSEQ sequences, so filtering differed. The assay was immunoSEQ multiplex PCR, and TCRdb's table has in-frame clones only and misses some. Clone size and V and J calls were adopted from that table, with D and trimming inferred from the DNA. The table records about 960,000 clones, over 75% of them present only once.

The chain employs TRBV4-2 and TRBJ2-1, with 9 bases fitting TRBD1. Sequenced sample: memory CD4+ T cells sorted from blood. Stated subset: CD45RA-negative fraction. The clonotype was recovered from a man younger than 35 in good health. CDR3 coding DNA: TGTGCCAGCAGCCAGGGGCCGGGACAGGGCTACAATGAGCAGTTCTTC. Translating gives CASSQGPGQGYNEQFF.